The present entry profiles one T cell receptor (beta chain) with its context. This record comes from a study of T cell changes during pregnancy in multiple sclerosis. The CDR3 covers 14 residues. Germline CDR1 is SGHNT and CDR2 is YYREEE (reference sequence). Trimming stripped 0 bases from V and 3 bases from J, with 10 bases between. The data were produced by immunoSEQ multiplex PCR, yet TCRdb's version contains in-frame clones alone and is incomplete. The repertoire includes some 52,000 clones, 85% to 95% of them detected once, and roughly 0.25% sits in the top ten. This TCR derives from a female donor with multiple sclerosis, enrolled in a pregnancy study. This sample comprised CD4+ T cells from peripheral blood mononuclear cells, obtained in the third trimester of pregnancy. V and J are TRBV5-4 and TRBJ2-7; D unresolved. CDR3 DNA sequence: TGTGCCAGCAGCTTGGAACCGGGTAACTACGAGCAGTACTTC. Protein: CASSLEPGNYEQYF.